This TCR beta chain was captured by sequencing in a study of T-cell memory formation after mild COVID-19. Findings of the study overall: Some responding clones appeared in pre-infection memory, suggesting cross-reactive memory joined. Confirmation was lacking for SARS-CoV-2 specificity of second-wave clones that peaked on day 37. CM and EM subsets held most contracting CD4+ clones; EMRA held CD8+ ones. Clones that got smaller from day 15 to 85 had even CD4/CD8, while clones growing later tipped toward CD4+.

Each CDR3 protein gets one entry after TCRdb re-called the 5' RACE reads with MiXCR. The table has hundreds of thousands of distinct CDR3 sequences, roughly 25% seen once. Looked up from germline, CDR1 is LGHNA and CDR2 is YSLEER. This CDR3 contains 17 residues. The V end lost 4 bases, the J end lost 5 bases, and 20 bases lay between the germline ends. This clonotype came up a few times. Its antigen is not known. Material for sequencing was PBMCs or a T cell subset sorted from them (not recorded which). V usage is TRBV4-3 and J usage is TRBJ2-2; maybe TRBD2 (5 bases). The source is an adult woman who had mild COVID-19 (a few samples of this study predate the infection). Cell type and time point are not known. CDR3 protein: CASSLLGPNPGTGELFF. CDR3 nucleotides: TGCGCCAGCAGCCTGCTCGGGCCAAACCCGGGAACCGGGGAGCTGTTTTTT.